These 27 T cell receptor beta chains originate from one sample sequenced in a study of regulatory T cells in long-lasting Graves disease. This sample's time point: persistent/refractory GD, antithyroid drugs over 5 years with positive TRAb. PBMC-derived RNA was used for the TCR library. In building TCR beta libraries, iRepertoire HTBI primers were used together with Arm-PCR of CDR3 regions. TCRdb processed the multiplex PCR reads anew with MiXCR; each CDR3 protein has one entry. The repertoire consists of hundreds of thousands of distinct CDR3 sequences, with 22% occurring once and the leading ten covering about an eighth. Source: peripheral blood mononuclear cells (PBMCs), taken when the disease was refractory, from a patient treated with antithyroid drugs. The receptors derive from a female donor with Graves disease.

This clonotype was seen many times. The CDR3 DNA is TGTGCCAGCAGGCCAGGGGGGGGGCGTAATTCACCCCTCCACTTT. This sequence encodes CASRPGGGRNSPLHF. This sequence joins TRBV7-2 and TRBJ1-6, with TRBD1 matching over 7 bases. Germline V CDR1 and CDR2: SGHTA, FQGNSA. The CDR3 has 15 residues. The V gene end was trimmed by 6 bases and the J gene end by 6 bases; junction bases not matched to a gene: 8.

This clonotype has at least ten counts. The V gene is TRBV30, the J gene TRBJ2-7, with TRBD2 identical over 7 bases. The CDR3 is 13 amino acids. Germline V gives CDR1 GTSNPN, CDR2 SVGIG (reference sequence). V gave up 0 bases and J gave up 3 bases; unmatched junction bases: 2. The CDR3 loop is CAWSVSGNYEQYF. The CDR3 bases are TGTGCCTGGAGTGTAAGCGGGAACTACGAGCAGTACTTC.

There are many counts of this clonotype. The V call is TRBV6-1, the J call TRBJ2-5; D not resolved. The CDR3 contains 16 residues. Between the trimmed V and J ends, which lost 9 bases and 4 bases, there was a span of 24 bases. Per the germline V gene, CDR1 is MNHNS and CDR2 is SASEGT. Written as DNA, the CDR3 is TGTGCCAGAAGCGACCAAGGACCCCGAAGAGGAGAGACCCAGTACTTC. It encodes CARSDQGPRRGETQYF.

This clonotype was seen just once. The gene calls are TRBV28 and TRBJ2-2; 15 positions match TRBD2. Per germline, CDR1 MDHEN and CDR2 SYDVKM. Trimming cost V 8 bases and J 4 bases; bases outside gene matches: 5. The CDR3 spans 16 residues. CDR3 protein: CASGGGLAGGTGELFF. The CDR3 nucleotides are TGTGCCAGCGGGGGGGGACTAGCGGGAGGCACCGGGGAGCTGTTTTTT.

This clonotype was recorded a few times. The gene calls are TRBV5-1 and TRBJ1-5; D not resolved. This CDR3 is built from 14 residues. Trimming removed 2 bases from V and 4 bases from J, with 10 bases in between. CDR1 SGHRS and CDR2 YFSETQ come from the germline V gene. CDR3 sequence (DNA): TGCGCCAGCAGCTTTGACGGAAGGAATCAGCCCCAGCATTTT. This translates into CASSFDGRNQPQHF.

This clonotype occurred many times. The rearrangement links TRBV7-8 to TRBJ2-2; D gene ambiguous. CDR1 is SGHVS, CDR2 FQNEAQ, per germline. The CDR3 contains 16 residues. The V end lost 5 bases, the J end lost 1 base, and 14 bases lay between the germline ends. The CDR3 region is CASSQRPGGNTGELFF. The CDR3 DNA is TGTGCCAGCAGCCAACGTCCGGGCGGGAACACCGGGGAGCTGTTTTTT.

This clonotype appeared many times. The chain is built from TRBV6-1 and TRBJ2-2, with 7 bases aligning to TRBD1. The V and J ends lost 6 bases and 1 base, in that order; junction bases with no gene match: 2. CDR3 length equals 14 residues. CDR1 and CDR2 from the germline V gene are MNHNS and SASEGT. The CDR3 here is CASRRTGNTGELFF. CDR3 DNA: TGTGCCAGCAGAAGGACAGGGAACACCGGGGAGCTGTTTTTT.

The chain carries TRBV3-1 and TRBJ2-5; 11 bases line up with TRBD2. V lost 3 bases and J lost 4; bases outside the gene matches: 4. The CDR3 spans 15 residues. The germline CDR1 and CDR2 sequences are LGHDT and YNNKEL (reference sequence). CDR3 sequence reads: CASSHLAGGGETQYF. CDR3 in DNA: TGTGCCAGCAGCCATCTAGCGGGAGGAGGAGAGACCCAGTACTTC.

V is TRBV7-2 and J is TRBJ2-1, with TRBD2 matching 8 bases. The germline CDR1 and CDR2 sequences are SGHTA and FQGNSA. With 2 bases clipped from V and 2 bases from J, the junction kept 5 bases outside the gene matches. The CDR3 is made up of 16 amino acids. The DNA for the CDR3 is TGTGCCAGCAGCTTAACGGGGGGGAGGGCCTACAATGAGCAGTTCTTC. Encoded protein: CASSLTGGRAYNEQFF. The full variable domain, its missing parts supplied by reference TRBV7-2 and TRBJ2-1, is GAGVSQSPSNKVTEKGKDVELRCDPISGHTALYWYRQSLGQGLEFLIYFQGNSAPDKSGLPSDRFSAERTGGSVSTLTIQRTQQEDSAVYLCASSLTGGRAYNEQFFGPGTRLTVL.

This clonotype was observed once. The V and J genes are TRBV3-1 and TRBJ2-7; D may be TRBD2 (5 bases). CDR3 length: 15 amino acids. The V gene's germline CDR1 is LGHDT and CDR2 YNNKEL (reference sequence). The germline V and J ends were trimmed by 1 base and 5 bases, with 15 bases remaining between them. CDR3 DNA: TGTGCCAGCAGCCAAGCCCTCCCGGGGATCCACGAGCAGTACTTC. It encodes CASSQALPGIHEQYF.

As for this clonotype: A read error may be the cause here, since a much bigger clone is one base away. The V gene is TRBV6-2 or TRBV6-3, the J gene TRBJ2-2; possibly TRBD2 for D (6 bases). The CDR3 sequence is 16 residues long. Germline V gene data show CDR1 as MNHEY and CDR2 as SVGEGT. The V end was cut by 5 bases, the J end by 5 bases, with 18 bases between. CDR3 amino acids: CASSEAGGWGTGELFF. Here the CDR3 DNA reads TGTGCCAGCAGTGAAGCCGGGGGTTGGGGTACCGGGGAGCTGTTTTTT.

This clonotype was seen only a few times. V usage is TRBV4-3 and J usage is TRBJ1-5; 9 nucleotides agree with TRBD1. The CDR3 runs to 14 residues. The germline CDR1 and CDR2 sequences are LGHNA and YSLEER. V shed 1 base and J 7 bases; nucleotides not matched to a gene: 2. The CDR3 DNA reads TGCGCCAGCAGCCAAGGACAGGGGGAACAGCCCCAGCATTTT. Translation gives CASSQGQGEQPQHF.

This clonotype has only a few counts. V is TRBV14 and J is TRBJ1-1; 10 nucleotides line up with TRBD1. The CDR3 covers 16 residues. V trimming: 3 bases; J trimming: 5 bases; junction bases outside the gene matches: 9. The germline gives CDR1 SGHDN, CDR2 FVKESK. This CDR3 reads CASSQIGTGVKTEAFF. The CDR3 DNA follows: TGTGCCAGCAGCCAGATTGGGACAGGGGTAAAGACTGAAGCTTTCTTT.

On this clonotype itself: Since a far larger clone is one base different, this is likely a read error. The V call is TRBV2, the J call TRBJ2-7; 11 bases agree with TRBD2. V shed 2 bases, J shed 7 bases, and the junction held 7 bases outside the gene matches. The germline CDR1 and CDR2 sequences are SNHLY and FYNNEI. The CDR3 is 15 residues long. The CDR3 bases are TGTGCCAGCAGTGAACAACTAGCGGGAGACAATGAGCAGTACTTC. Its translation is CASSEQLAGDNEQYF.

In this sample, this clonotype turned up a few times. The rearrangement links TRBV7-2 to TRBJ1-2; D remains ambiguous. This CDR3 has 15 residues. V lost 0 bases, J lost 4 bases, and 12 bases lay in between. CDR1 SGHTA and CDR2 FQGNSA come from the germline V gene. As DNA, the CDR3 is TGTGCCAGCAGCTTAGCACCCGCCACCGCCTATGGCTACACCTTC. Encoded protein: CASSLAPATAYGYTF.

DNA of the CDR3: TGTGCCATCAGTGAGAAGAGCGGGGGGAGCACAGATACGCAGTATTTT. Protein: CAISEKSGGSTDTQYF. The chain couples TRBV10-3 to TRBJ2-3, with 9 bases aligning to TRBD2. This CDR3 spans 16 amino acids. V trimming: 2 bases; J trimming: 0 bases; junction bases outside the gene matches: 3. Germline-derived CDR1 and CDR2 are ENHRY and SYGVKD.

This clonotype was detected a few times. The chain uses TRBV6-1 and TRBJ2-5; 11 bases are a match to TRBD1. Trimming at V came to 7 bases and at J to 4 bases, leaving 11 bases not matched to a gene. The CDR3 spans 16 residues. Germline V gives CDR1 MNHNS, CDR2 SASEGT. As DNA, the CDR3 is TGTGCCAGCACTCCCATGGCGGACAGGGGGCGAGAGACCCAGTACTTC. Translated, it gives CASTPMADRGRETQYF.

This clonotype showed up many times. This chain joins TRBV7-2 and TRBJ2-7; D is uncertain. V shed 5 bases and J shed 2 bases, with 7 bases lying between them. This CDR3 region has 12 residues. The germline CDR1 and CDR2 sequences are SGHTA and FQGNSA. The CDR3 DNA follows: TGTGCCAGCAGCCCATACCCCTACGAGCAGTACTTC. Translating gives CASSPYPYEQYF.

A remark on this clonotype: A junction boundary mismatches the germline segment, possibly from a read error. The J gene is TRBJ2-5, the V gene TRBV7-3; D remains ambiguous. The CDR3 extends over 13 amino acids. Germline V gene data show CDR1 as SGHTA and CDR2 as FQGTGA. The CDR3, as DNA: TGTGCCAGCAGCGTTACCCCGAGCCAGACCCGGTACTTC. Translation gives CASSVTPSQTRYF.

This clonotype came up once. The chain recombines TRBV28 with TRBJ1-1; possibly TRBD1 for D (5 bases). V gave up 4 bases and J gave up 5 bases, with 14 bases separating them. The V gene's germline CDR1 is MDHEN and CDR2 SYDVKM. The CDR3 is made up of 14 amino acids. CDR3 nucleotide sequence: TGTGCCAGCAGTTCGGGATGGGGGGAAACTGAAGCTTTCTTT. It codes for CASSSGWGETEAFF.

The rearrangement links TRBV7-8 to TRBJ2-2, with 9 nucleotides matching TRBD2. The V gene's germline CDR1 is SGHVS and CDR2 FQNEAQ. V trimming: 6 bases; J trimming: 4 bases; junction bases outside the gene matches: 6. This CDR3 comprises 15 residues. The CDR3 is CASRALAGLTGELFF. The CDR3 DNA is TGTGCCAGCAGAGCTCTAGCGGGGCTCACCGGGGAGCTGTTTTTT.

In this sample, this clonotype turned up a few times. The chain links TRBV5-6 to TRBJ2-7, with TRBD2 matching over 9 bases. V gave up 1 base and J gave up 9 bases; unmatched junction bases: 8. The CDR3 loop spans 14 amino acids. The germline V gene has CDR1 SGHDT and CDR2 YYEEEE. The DNA for the CDR3 is TGTGCCAGCAGCTTGCAAGCCGGTAGCGGGAGGCAGTACTTC. It specifies CASSLQAGSGRQYF.

This chain connects TRBV5-5 to TRBJ1-2, with TRBD1 matching 8 bases. Germline CDR1 reads SGHKS; CDR2 reads YYEKEE (reference sequence). Unmatched junction bases numbered 9, after V lost 4 bases and J lost 7 bases. CDR3 length: 14 residues. The CDR3 here is CASSMDRVPIGYTF. For the CDR3, the DNA is TGTGCCAGCAGCATGGACAGGGTACCGATTGGCTACACCTTC.

This clonotype has a handful of counts. V is TRBV7-2 and J is TRBJ2-5, with 7 bases lining up with TRBD1. Germline V gene sequence: CDR1 SGHTA, CDR2 FQGNSA. J was trimmed by 4 bases and V by 1 base; bases with no gene match: 9. This CDR3 has 16 residues. This chain's CDR3 is CASSLVTLGGTETQYF. The CDR3 nucleotides are TGTGCCAGCAGCTTAGTTACGTTAGGGGGCACAGAGACCCAGTACTTC.

The chain links TRBV7-2 to TRBJ2-7; no definite D call. With 0 bases removed from V and 5 bases from J, the gap between germline ends came to 8 bases. This CDR3 has 13 residues. Germline CDR1 reads SGHTA; CDR2 reads FQGNSA. The CDR3 DNA sequence: TGTGCCAGCAGCTTAGCGGTAAGCGACGAGCAGTACTTC. This sequence encodes CASSLAVSDEQYF.

V is TRBV28 and J is TRBJ2-2; 9 nucleotides match TRBD2. The germline V gene has CDR1 MDHEN and CDR2 SYDVKM. Losses at the gene ends were 7 bases for V and 8 bases for J; bases not matched to a gene: 8. CDR3 length: 14 amino acids. This chain's CDR3 is CASIRAGGGGELFF. CDR3 in DNA: TGTGCCAGCATCCGAGCGGGAGGAGGAGGGGAGCTGTTTTTT.

The chain has TRBV12-3 or TRBV12-4 and TRBJ2-3, with 8 bases matching TRBD1. The V gene end was trimmed by 5 bases and the J gene end by 10 bases; junction bases not matched to a gene: 2. This CDR3 region has 11 residues. CDR3 loop: CASSRQGPQYF. CDR3 sequence (DNA): TGTGCCAGCAGTCGACAGGGGCCGCAGTATTTT.